Listed here are 16 T cell receptor beta chains from one sample, sequenced in a study of T cell responses to AZD1222 COVID-19 vaccine. The protocol was immunoSEQ multiplex PCR, while the TCRdb copy is restricted to in-frame clones and leaves out a portion. The repertoire consists of 95,000 to 150,000 clones, with 87% occurring once and the leading ten covering 2% to 3%. Sequenced here: peripheral blood, sampled 28 days after the second AZD1222 dose. The receptor source for this set is an adult who received the AZD1222 COVID-19 vaccine.

This chain joins TRBV6-5 and TRBJ1-2; D is ambiguous. This CDR3 spans 14 amino acids. Per the germline V gene, CDR1 is MNHEY and CDR2 is SVGAGI. V lost 8 bases to trimming and J lost 2 bases, with 15 bases between them. CDR3 DNA: TGTGCCAGCGTCATCGGACGGTTAAACTATGGCTACACCTTC. Amino acid sequence: CASVIGRLNYGYTF.

The genes are TRBV24-1 and TRBJ1-1; D is perhaps TRBD1 (5 bases). The CDR3 length is 12 residues. V was cut by 4 bases and J by 8 bases, with 10 bases left in between. Germline V gene sequence: CDR1 KGHDR, CDR2 SFDVKD. CDR3 coding DNA: TGTGCCACCAGTGACCATGGACAAGAAGCTTTCTTT. Residues: CATSDHGQEAFF.

There are a few counts of this clone. The rearrangement uses TRBV9 and TRBJ2-1; TRBD2 aligns across 9 bases. There are 15 residues in the CDR3. CDR1 and CDR2 (germline): SGDLS, YYNGEE. V trimming: 4 bases; J trimming: 3 bases; junction bases outside the gene matches: 5. In DNA, the CDR3 is TGTGCCAGCAGCTTGAGTAGCGGGAGCTACAATGAGCAGTTCTTC. Translating gives CASSLSSGSYNEQFF.

This sequence joins TRBV19 and TRBJ2-4; D may be TRBD1 (6 bases). CDR3 length equals 15 residues. Germline V gives CDR1 LNHDA, CDR2 SQIVND (reference sequence). The germline V and J ends were trimmed by 3 bases and 0 bases, with 9 bases remaining between them. In nucleotides, the CDR3 is TGTGCCAGTAGTATGTGGGACAAAGCCAAAAACATTCAGTACTTC. It translates to CASSMWDKAKNIQYF. The complete variable domain, with remaining parts taken from reference TRBV19 and TRBJ2-4, reads DGGITQSPKYLFRKEGQNVTLSCEQNLNHDAMYWYRQDPGQGLRLIYYSQIVNDFQKGDIAEGYSVSREKKESFPLTVTSAQKNPTAFYLCASSMWDKAKNIQYFGAGTRLSVL.

This chain uses TRBV10-3 with TRBJ2-1, with D tentatively TRBD1 (5 bases). Germline V lookup: CDR1 ENHRY, CDR2 SYGVKD. This CDR3 is built from 14 residues. The germline V and J ends were trimmed by 3 bases and 10 bases, with 16 bases remaining between them. The CDR3 nucleotides read TGTGCCATCAGTGAAAGGGGTCAGGGCAGGGAGCAGTTCTTC. It encodes CAISERGQGREQFF.

The rearrangement joins TRBV5-1 to TRBJ2-1; 8 positions agree with TRBD2. J was trimmed by 8 bases and V by 0 bases; bases with no gene match: 7. The CDR3 length is 15 residues. The germline CDR1 and CDR2 sequences are SGHRS and YFSETQ. CDR3 protein: CASSLAPRGDYEQFF. The CDR3 bases are TGCGCCAGCAGCTTGGCCCCGCGGGGGGACTATGAGCAGTTCTTC.

J is TRBJ2-5 and V is TRBV10-2, with 8 bases aligning to TRBD1. The CDR3 spans 12 residues. With 8 bases clipped from V and 7 bases from J, the junction kept 6 bases outside the gene matches. Per germline, CDR1 WSHSY and CDR2 SAAADI. CDR3 region: CASAGGGGTQYF. In DNA, the CDR3 is TGCGCCAGCGCAGGGGGCGGCGGGACCCAGTACTTC.

V and J are TRBV18 and TRBJ1-4; 7 positions agree with TRBD1. V shed 5 bases and J 7 bases; nucleotides not matched to a gene: 7. Germline V gene lookup returns CDR1 KGHSH and CDR2 LQKENI. The CDR3 totals 14 residues. The DNA of the CDR3 is TGTGCCAGCTCATCATCAGACAGGGCTGAAAAACTGTTTTTT. Protein sequence: CASSSSDRAEKLFF.

The J gene is TRBJ1-2, the V gene TRBV5-6; a weak D match, TRBD1 (5 bases). From germline, CDR1 is SGHDT and CDR2 YYEEEE. Trimming took 4 bases from V and 1 from J, leaving 26 bases between them. The CDR3 sequence is 19 residues long. CDR3 DNA sequence: TGTGCCAGCAGCCCTACCACAGGTCTGGGAGGAGTATATAACTATGGCTACACCTTC. It is translated as CASSPTTGLGGVYNYGYTF. Variable domain in full (rest from reference TRBV5-6 and TRBJ1-2): DAGVTQSPTHLIKTRGQQVTLRCSPKSGHDTVSWYQQALGQGPQFIFQYYEEEERQRGNFPDRFSGHQFPNYSSELNVNALLLGDSALYLCASSPTTGLGGVYNYGYTFGSGTRLTVV.

This chain connects TRBV19 to TRBJ1-1; 8 bases align to TRBD1. Germline CDR1 LNHDA, CDR2 SQIVND (reference sequence). Trimming removed 5 bases from V and 5 bases from J; junction bases left unmatched: 7. CDR3 size: 14 residues. The chain's CDR3 is CASSRGDRRTEAFF. In DNA form, the CDR3 reads TGTGCCAGTAGTCGGGGGGACAGGCGGACTGAAGCTTTCTTT. The full variable domain, its missing parts supplied by reference TRBV19 and TRBJ1-1, is DGGITQSPKYLFRKEGQNVTLSCEQNLNHDAMYWYRQDPGQGLRLIYYSQIVNDFQKGDIAEGYSVSREKKESFPLTVTSAQKNPTAFYLCASSRGDRRTEAFFGQGTRLTVV.

The V gene is TRBV7-3, the J gene TRBJ1-6; D not resolved. Trimming stripped 2 bases from V and 0 bases from J, with 5 bases between. CDR3 length: 15 amino acids. Germline V gene sequence: CDR1 SGHTA, CDR2 FQGTGA. The CDR3: CASSLLGSYNSPLHF. The CDR3 nucleotides are TGTGCCAGCAGCTTACTCGGCTCCTATAATTCACCCCTCCACTTT.

The V and J genes are TRBV7-2 and TRBJ2-2, with TRBD1 identical over 8 bases. V lost 5 bases and J lost 5; bases outside the gene matches: 7. This CDR3 spans 15 amino acids. CDR1 is SGHTA and CDR2 is FQGNSA in the germline V gene. Here the CDR3 DNA reads TGTGCCAGCAGCACCCGGACAGGGAAGACCGGGGAGCTGTTTTTT. Its protein product is CASSTRTGKTGELFF.

The chain joins TRBV6-5 to TRBJ2-7, with TRBD2 as a possible D gene (5 bases). Germline CDR1 is MNHEY and CDR2 is SVGAGI. The CDR3 totals 15 residues. Trimming took off 0 bases at V and 4 bases at J, with 13 bases between the two ends. As DNA, the CDR3 is TGTGCCAGCAGTTACTCTCGCGGGCGGCGTTACGAGCAGTACTTC. Residues: CASSYSRGRRYEQYF.

The chain employs TRBV20-1 and TRBJ1-4; no clear D. The length of the CDR3 is 12 residues. Germline assignment: CDR1 DFQATT and CDR2 SNEGSKA (reference sequence). V dropped 3 bases and J dropped 5 bases, with 7 bases sitting between them. CDR3 in amino acids: CSASLGNEKLFF. The CDR3, as DNA: TGCAGTGCTAGTTTGGGGAATGAAAAACTGTTTTTT.

The rearrangement joins TRBV7-6 to TRBJ2-3; perhaps TRBD1 as D (7 bases). The V end lost 2 bases, the J end lost 5 bases, and 17 bases lay between the germline ends. Germline V CDR1 and CDR2: SGHVS, FNYEAQ. This CDR3 contains 16 residues. Here the CDR3 reads CASSLYPRQGGDTQYF. CDR3 in DNA: TGTGCCAGCAGCTTATACCCCCGACAGGGAGGAGATACGCAGTATTTT. The complete variable domain, with remaining parts taken from reference TRBV7-6 and TRBJ2-3, reads GAGVSQSPRYKVTKRGQDVALRCDPISGHVSLYWYRQALGQGPEFLTYFNYEAQQDKSGLPNDRFSAERPEGSISTLTIQRTEQRDSAMYRCASSLYPRQGGDTQYFGPGTRLTVL.

The chain combines TRBV19 with TRBJ1-1; no firm D call. Germline CDR1 is LNHDA and CDR2 is SQIVND (reference sequence). The germline V and J ends were trimmed by 4 bases and 4 bases, with 16 bases remaining between them. The CDR3 has 15 residues. The CDR3 sequence is CASSTFRRGSTEAFF. CDR3 DNA sequence: TGTGCCAGTAGTACCTTCCGACGGGGAAGCACTGAAGCTTTCTTT.